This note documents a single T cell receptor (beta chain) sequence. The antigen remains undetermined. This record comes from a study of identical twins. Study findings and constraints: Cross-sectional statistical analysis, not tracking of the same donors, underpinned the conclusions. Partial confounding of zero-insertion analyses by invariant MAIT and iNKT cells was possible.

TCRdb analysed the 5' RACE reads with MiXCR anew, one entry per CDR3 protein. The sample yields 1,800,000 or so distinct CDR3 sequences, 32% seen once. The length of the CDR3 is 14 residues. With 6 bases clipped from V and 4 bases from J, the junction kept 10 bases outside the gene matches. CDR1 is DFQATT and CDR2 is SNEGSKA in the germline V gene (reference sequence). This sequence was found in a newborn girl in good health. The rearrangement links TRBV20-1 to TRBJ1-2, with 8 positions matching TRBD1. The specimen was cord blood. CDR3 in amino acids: CSAERQGAIYGYTF. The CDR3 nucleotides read TGCAGTGCCGAGCGTCAGGGGGCGATCTATGGCTACACCTTC.